Each of the 7 T cell receptor beta chains below was sequenced from the same sample in a study of cytomegalovirus exposure and HLA in healthy donors. This PCR relied on a set of 60 Vbeta primers and 13 Jbeta primers. The repertoire was sequenced with immunoSEQ multiplex PCR; TCRdb's copy has only in-frame clones and lacks some. Among about 200,000 clones listed, around nine tenths were seen once. Sequencing input: PBMCs. These receptors were obtained from a young woman in good health and CMV-seronegative.

The chain is built from TRBV19 and TRBJ1-1, with D unclear. CDR1 is LNHDA and CDR2 is SQIVND in the germline V gene (reference sequence). The CDR3 has 13 amino acids. V lost 6 bases and J 0 bases, leaving 8 bases between the germline ends. CDR3 region: CASSIQLNTEAFF. As DNA, the CDR3 is TGTGCCAGTAGCATCCAGTTGAACACTGAAGCTTTCTTT. The full variable domain, with the rest looked up from reference TRBV19 and TRBJ1-1, is DGGITQSPKYLFRKEGQNVTLSCEQNLNHDAMYWYRQDPGQGLRLIYYSQIVNDFQKGDIAEGYSVSREKKESFPLTVTSAQKNPTAFYLCASSIQLNTEAFFGQGTRLTVV.

The chain joins TRBV5-1 to TRBJ2-1, with D unresolved. Germline values: CDR1 SGHRS, CDR2 YFSETQ. The CDR3 has 14 amino acids. V dropped 0 bases and J dropped 2 bases, with 6 bases sitting between them. The CDR3 region is CASSLAGTYNEQFF. The CDR3 DNA reads as TGCGCCAGCAGCTTGGCGGGTACCTACAATGAGCAGTTCTTC.

This clone appeared a single time. The chain has TRBV28 and TRBJ2-1; TRBD2 matches 10 bases. The germline gives CDR1 MDHEN, CDR2 SYDVKM. The length of the CDR3 is 16 residues. Losses at the gene ends were 4 bases for V and 2 bases for J; bases not matched to a gene: 5. CDR3 amino acids: CASSSVSGGAYNEQFF. CDR3 bases: TGTGCCAGCAGTTCCGTCAGCGGGGGGGCCTACAATGAGCAGTTCTTC.

This clone showed up just a few times. The chain employs TRBV4-2 and TRBJ2-5, with D tentatively TRBD2 (5 bases). CDR1 is LGHNA, CDR2 YNFKEQ, per germline. V lost 1 base to trimming and J lost 2 bases, with 14 bases between them. The CDR3 is 16 amino acids. CDR3 coding DNA: TGTGCCAGCAGCCAAGTAAATAGCGAGGGACAAGAGACCCAGTACTTC. Translated, it gives CASSQVNSEGQETQYF.

This sequence joins TRBV18 and TRBJ1-1; D perhaps matches TRBD1 (5 bases). The germline V gene encodes CDR1 KGHSH and CDR2 LQKENI. The CDR3 covers 13 residues. Trimming removed 6 bases from V and 4 bases from J, with 12 bases in between. CDR3 residues: CASSRGGTTEAFF. CDR3 bases: TGTGCCAGCTCGCGGGGGGGGACCACTGAAGCTTTCTTT. Full variable domain (missing parts from reference TRBV18 and TRBJ1-1): NAGVMQNPRHLVRRRGQEARLRCSPMKGHSHVYWYRQLPEEGLKFMVYLQKENIIDESGMPKERFSAEFPKEGPSILRIQQVVRGDSAAYFCASSRGGTTEAFFGQGTRLTVV.

This clone occurred a few times. The chain joins TRBV6-1 to TRBJ1-1; D not certain. CDR1 is MNHNS and CDR2 is SASEGT in the germline V gene. This CDR3 contains 13 residues. Trimming took 6 bases from V and 3 from J, leaving 11 bases between them. CDR3 sequence reads: CASRVTRDTEAFF. In nucleotides, the CDR3 is TGTGCCAGCAGGGTCACTCGAGACACTGAAGCTTTCTTT.

Comment on this clone: Other DNA sequences in the same sample also yield this CDR3. V gene TRBV5-1 combines with J gene TRBJ2-7; TRBD1 agrees at 9 bases. CDR3 size: 15 residues. The V gene's germline CDR1 is SGHRS and CDR2 YFSETQ. V trimming: 3 bases; J trimming: 2 bases; junction bases outside the gene matches: 6. CDR3 sequence (DNA): TGCGCCAGCAGCTGGGGACAGGGCGGGACCTACGAGCAGTACTTC. Amino acid sequence: CASSWGQGGTYEQYF.